This T cell receptor (beta chain) was observed in a study of glioma-infiltrating T cells after dendritic cell vaccination. Study details: Treatment, given 2003 to 2012, was autologous tumor lysate-pulsed dendritic cell vaccination.

TCRB CDR3 was amplified from 2 ug genomic DNA or less. The primer mix had 60 V beta and 13 J beta primers. The assay was immunoSEQ multiplex PCR, and TCRdb's table has in-frame clones only and misses some. The sample consists of 80,000 to 100,000 clones, 70% to 80% of them appearing once. No glioblastoma patient carried an isocitrate dehydrogenase mutation. The origin of this receptor is a human donor with glioblastoma. Material: blood, obtained before dendritic cell vaccination.

The CDR3 loop reads CASSVDPIQRATSTDTQYF. The CDR3 DNA is TGTGCCAGCAGCGTAGATCCCATTCAGCGGGCAACCAGCACAGATACGCAGTATTTT. The chain recombines TRBV9 with TRBJ2-3, with D perhaps TRBD2 (6 bases). CDR1 and CDR2 from the germline V gene are SGDLS and YYNGEE. This CDR3 has 19 residues. Trimming cost V 0 bases and J 0 bases, with 20 bases left between them.